A single sample gave rise to the 14 T cell receptor beta chains below, sequenced in a study of graft-versus-host responses after intestinal transplantation. No cognate antigen is known for these TCRs. Clones were sequenced by immunoSEQ multiplex PCR, and TCRdb holds only the in-frame ones, with some missing. Of 41,000 or so clones listed, 85% to 95% are singletons. This specimen consisted of unstimulated CD8+ T cells sorted from spleen or lymph node cells, obtained before transplant. These receptors were taken from a human donor who was the organ donor for an intestinal transplant.

The chain joins TRBV2 to TRBJ2-1; 12 nucleotides match TRBD2. The CDR3 totals 14 residues. Unmatched junction bases numbered 6, after V lost 7 bases and J lost 8 bases. Germline V lookup: CDR1 SNHLY, CDR2 FYNNEI. The CDR3: CASTGLAGIDEQFF. DNA for the CDR3: TGTGCCAGCACTGGACTAGCGGGGATAGATGAGCAGTTCTTC.

This chain links TRBV5-4 with TRBJ2-3; 9 bases agree with TRBD2. V lost 1 base to trimming and J lost 2 bases; unmatched junction nucleotides: 8. Germline V gene sequence: CDR1 SGHNT, CDR2 YYREEE (reference sequence). This CDR3 region has 17 residues. The CDR3 loop reads CASSLKIAGVPTDTQYF. The CDR3 region has the DNA TGTGCCAGCAGCTTGAAAATAGCGGGGGTACCCACAGATACGCAGTATTTT.

V usage is TRBV6-5 and J usage is TRBJ1-1; D ambiguous. V shed 6 bases and J shed 2 bases, with 10 bases lying between them. Germline lookup yields CDR1 MNHEY and CDR2 SVGAGI. The CDR3 runs 13 residues. Here the CDR3 reads CASRQTENTEAFF. CDR3 bases: TGTGCCAGCAGACAGACGGAAAACACTGAAGCTTTCTTT.

The rearrangement uses TRBV5-8 and TRBJ1-2; D not resolved. The V and J ends lost 4 bases and 4 bases respectively, with 11 bases between them. From germline, CDR1 is SGHTS and CDR2 YDEGEE. The CDR3 totals 13 residues. The CDR3 here is CASSLYSGYGYTF. CDR3 sequence (DNA): TGTGCCAGCAGCCTGTACAGCGGCTATGGCTACACCTTC. The full variable domain, completed using reference TRBV5-8 and TRBJ1-2, is EAGVTQSPTHLIKTRGQQATLRCSPISGHTSVYWYQQALGLGLQFLLWYDEGEERNRGNFPPRFSGRQFPNYSSELNVNALELEDSALYLCASSLYSGYGYTFGSGTRLTVV.

The gene calls are TRBV6-5 and TRBJ2-7; D is perhaps TRBD1 (6 bases). V was trimmed by 2 bases and J by 3 bases, leaving 17 bases between them. CDR3 length equals 16 residues. Per germline, CDR1 MNHEY and CDR2 SVGAGI. CDR3 loop: CASSYGSETQGYEQYF. The CDR3, as DNA: TGTGCCAGCAGTTACGGGTCCGAGACACAGGGCTACGAGCAGTACTTC.

The genes are TRBV11-2 and TRBJ2-1; D is ambiguous. The V gene lost 1 base and the J gene lost 4 bases, with 11 bases spanning the gap. The CDR3 totals 15 residues. Germline V gene sequence: CDR1 SGHAT, CDR2 FQNNGV. CDR3 coding DNA: TGTGCCAGCAGCTTAGCACACAAGGAATACAATGAGCAGTTCTTC. Amino acids: CASSLAHKEYNEQFF.

The chain links TRBV4-1 to TRBJ1-3; D uncertain. The CDR3 runs 17 residues. Germline V lookup: CDR1 MGHRA, CDR2 YSYEKL. V was shortened by 2 bases and J by 0 bases, with 14 bases between the two germline ends. The CDR3 reads CASSQTPAGSSGNTIYF. The CDR3 bases are TGCGCCAGCAGCCAAACCCCTGCGGGAAGCTCTGGAAACACCATATATTTT.

The chain recombines TRBV7-8 with TRBJ1-1, with a weak D call TRBD1 (5 bases). The germline V gene encodes CDR1 SGHVS and CDR2 FQNEAQ. The V and J ends lost 5 bases and 11 bases respectively, with 21 bases between them. The CDR3 totals 14 residues. The CDR3 DNA reads as TGTGCCAGCAGCCCCCCGGTGGGGGAATGGGAGGCTTTCTTT. Encoded protein: CASSPPVGEWEAFF. The whole variable domain, remainder taken from reference TRBV7-8 and TRBJ1-1, is GAGVSQSPRYKVAKRGQDVALRCDPISGHVSLFWYQQALGQGPEFLTYFQNEAQLDKSGLPSDRFFAERPEGSVSTLKIQRTQQEDSAVYLCASSPPVGEWEAFFGQGTRLTVV.

The rearrangement joins TRBV6-5 to TRBJ2-2, with 8 bases matching TRBD1. The length of the CDR3 is 15 residues. The V segment lost 5 bases and the J segment 6 bases; nucleotides outside the gene matches: 8. The V gene's germline CDR1 is MNHEY and CDR2 SVGAGI. The CDR3 sequence: CASSQGQGTAGELFF. The CDR3 nucleotides are TGTGCCAGCAGTCAAGGACAGGGAACGGCCGGGGAGCTGTTTTTT.

The count of this clone is one. J is TRBJ2-5 and V is TRBV14; 10 bases map to TRBD2. Trimming cost V 3 bases and J 2 bases; bases outside gene matches: 6. Germline CDR1 reads SGHDN; CDR2 reads FVKESK. This CDR3 is 16 amino acids long. CDR3: CASSQGSGGQQETQYF. CDR3 sequence (DNA): TGTGCCAGCAGCCAGGGTAGCGGGGGGCAACAAGAGACCCAGTACTTC.

V is TRBV11-1 and J is TRBJ2-2; 8 bases are a match to TRBD2. CDR1 is SGHAT, CDR2 FQDESV, per germline (reference sequence). This CDR3 has 16 residues. V trimming: 6 bases; J trimming: 2 bases; junction bases outside the gene matches: 8. The CDR3 region has the DNA TGTGCCAGCAGACCCGGGGGGGGGTCCAACACCGGGGAGCTGTTTTTT. Protein sequence: CASRPGGGSNTGELFF.

The V call is TRBV18, the J call TRBJ2-7; D unclear. Germline V CDR1 and CDR2: KGHSH, LQKENI. This CDR3 is 14 amino acids long. The V and J ends lost 0 bases and 3 bases respectively, with 9 bases between them. Here the CDR3 reads CASSPPGESYEQYF. Written as DNA, the CDR3 is TGTGCCAGCTCACCACCGGGCGAAAGCTACGAGCAGTACTTC.

The V call is TRBV9, the J call TRBJ2-3; D is perhaps TRBD2 (6 bases). The CDR3 runs 16 residues. Trimming left V 4 bases short and J 0 bases short, with 15 bases between. Germline V lookup: CDR1 SGDLS, CDR2 YYNGEE. The CDR3, as DNA: TGTGCCAGCAGCCCTGGAGTAGCGGCAAGCACAGATACGCAGTATTTT. This translates into CASSPGVAASTDTQYF.

This clone was recorded a few times. The chain has TRBV7-2 and TRBJ2-1; the match to TRBD2 covers 9 bases. Germline lookup yields CDR1 SGHTA and CDR2 FQGNSA. CDR3 length: 14 amino acids. The ends lost 6 bases at V and 7 bases at J; junction bases unmatched: 7. This CDR3 is CASRRRGGTNEQFF. The CDR3, as DNA: TGTGCCAGCAGGCGGCGGGGGGGGACTAATGAGCAGTTCTTC.